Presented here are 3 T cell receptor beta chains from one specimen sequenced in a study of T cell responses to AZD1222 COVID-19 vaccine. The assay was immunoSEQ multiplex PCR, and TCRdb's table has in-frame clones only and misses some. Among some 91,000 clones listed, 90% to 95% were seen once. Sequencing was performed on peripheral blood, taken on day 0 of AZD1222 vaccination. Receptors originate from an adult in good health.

CDR3 region: CAIPLDDGTGELFF. The CDR3 DNA reads TGTGCCATCCCTCTAGACGACGGCACCGGGGAGCTGTTTTTT. This rearrangement joins TRBV10-3 to TRBJ2-2; D not certain. CDR3 length: 14 amino acids. CDR1 ENHRY and CDR2 SYGVKD come from the germline V gene. Trimming stripped 8 bases from V and 4 bases from J, with 14 bases between.

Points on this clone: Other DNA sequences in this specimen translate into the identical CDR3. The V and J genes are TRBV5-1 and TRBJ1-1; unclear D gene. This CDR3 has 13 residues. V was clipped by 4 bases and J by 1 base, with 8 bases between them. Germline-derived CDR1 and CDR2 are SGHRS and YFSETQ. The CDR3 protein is CASSLPGNTEAFF. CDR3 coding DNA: TGCGCCAGCAGCCTACCTGGGAACACTGAAGCTTTCTTT.

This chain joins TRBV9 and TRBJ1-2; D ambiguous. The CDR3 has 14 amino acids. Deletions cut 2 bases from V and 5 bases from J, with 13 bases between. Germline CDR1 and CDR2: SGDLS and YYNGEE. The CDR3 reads CASSVSPQDYGYTF. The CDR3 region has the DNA TGTGCCAGCAGCGTCAGTCCACAAGATTATGGCTACACCTTC.